Presented here are 18 T cell receptor beta chains from one specimen sequenced in a study of OX40 agonist ivuxolimab in advanced cancers. Using immunoSEQ multiplex PCR, the repertoire was profiled, and TCRdb retains in-frame clones only, with some absent. This table holds about 98,000 clones, roughly nine tenths found once. Sequencing used CD4+ or CD8+ T cells sorted from blood, obtained in a trial of the OX40 agonist ivuxolimab. All receptors derive from an adult with an advanced solid tumor such as melanoma, head and neck, liver or kidney cancer.

The chain has TRBV9 and TRBJ2-3; TRBD2 matches at 7 bases. Looked up from germline, CDR1 is SGDLS and CDR2 is YYNGEE. With 0 bases clipped from V and 4 bases from J, the junction kept 17 bases outside the gene matches. CDR3 length: 19 residues. This chain's CDR3 is CASSVGAGVGTRSADTQYF. The CDR3 region has the DNA TGTGCCAGCAGCGTAGGTGCGGGAGTAGGGACCCGAAGTGCAGATACGCAGTATTTT.

This chain uses TRBV19 with TRBJ2-5; perhaps D is TRBD1 or TRBD2 (5 bases each). Trimming cost V 1 base and J 4 bases, with 7 bases left between them. This CDR3 comprises 13 residues. The germline CDR1 and CDR2 sequences are LNHDA and SQIVND (reference sequence). The CDR3 DNA sequence: TGTGCCAGTAGTATAGGGGACCGAGAGACCCAGTACTTC. Its protein is CASSIGDRETQYF.

The chain has TRBV28 and TRBJ1-1; 7 nucleotides agree with TRBD1. Trimming cost V 2 bases and J 1 base; bases outside gene matches: 7. In germline, CDR1 is MDHEN, CDR2 SYDVKM. There are 16 residues in the CDR3. CDR3 sequence: CASSLGSQGGNTEAFF. CDR3 DNA: TGTGCCAGCAGTTTAGGCTCGCAGGGGGGGAACACTGAAGCTTTCTTT.

V is TRBV11-3 and J is TRBJ1-5; 8 nucleotides align to TRBD1. The CDR3 covers 16 residues. Trimming at V came to 2 bases and at J to 1 base, leaving 4 bases not matched to a gene. CDR1 is SGHNT and CDR2 is YENEEA in the germline V gene. CDR3 in DNA: TGTGCCAGCAGCTTACAGGGGGCCTTGAGCAATCAGCCCCAGCATTTT. It codes for CASSLQGALSNQPQHF.

V gene TRBV5-4 combines with J gene TRBJ2-5; D could derive from TRBD1 or TRBD2 (5 bases each). V was trimmed by 2 bases and J by 1 base, leaving 9 bases between them. This CDR3 region has 14 residues. CDR1 is SGHNT, CDR2 YYREEE, per germline (reference sequence). CDR3 residues: CASSLMGTQETQYF. The CDR3 bases are TGTGCCAGCAGCTTAATGGGGACCCAAGAGACCCAGTACTTC.

J is TRBJ2-2 and V is TRBV30; no reliable D call. V dropped 0 bases and J dropped 7 bases, with 3 bases sitting between them. The germline V gene has CDR1 GTSNPN and CDR2 SVGIG (reference sequence). CDR3 size: 11 residues. The CDR3 DNA is TGTGCCTGGAGTGTGGTCGGGGAGCTGTTTTTT. Translating gives CAWSVVGELFF.

The chain is built from TRBV9 and TRBJ2-7; maybe TRBD2 (5 bases). Germline CDR1 is SGDLS and CDR2 is YYNGEE. Trimming removed 0 bases from V and 6 bases from J, with 16 bases in between. CDR3 size: 15 residues. This chain's CDR3 is CASSVGPLGSGEQYF. Written as DNA, the CDR3 is TGTGCCAGCAGCGTAGGCCCCCTGGGCAGCGGCGAGCAGTACTTC.

J is TRBJ2-7 and V is TRBV30; the D is unclear. There are 13 residues in the CDR3. Germline values: CDR1 GTSNPN, CDR2 SVGIG (reference sequence). V lost 6 bases and J lost 6, with 18 bases in between. CDR3 in amino acids: CACRASDWGEQYF. CDR3 nucleotide sequence: TGTGCCTGCCGGGCTTCAGACTGGGGCGAGCAGTACTTC. Full variable domain (remainder filled in from reference TRBV30 and TRBJ2-7): SQTIHQWPATLVQPVGSPLSLECTVEGTSNPNLYWYRQAAGRGLQLLFYSVGIGQISSEVPQNLSASRPQDRQFILSSKKLLLSDSGFYLCACRASDWGEQYFGPGTRLTVT.

The CDR3 region is CASRIEAEQYF. CDR3 nucleotides: TGTGCCAGCCGAATAGAGGCCGAGCAGTACTTC. This sequence joins TRBV28 and TRBJ2-7; D is unclear. This CDR3 contains 11 residues. Trimming took off 8 bases at V and 6 bases at J, with 11 bases between the two ends. Germline V gene sequence: CDR1 MDHEN, CDR2 SYDVKM.

This rearrangement joins TRBV28 to TRBJ1-2, with TRBD1 matching over 8 bases. From germline, CDR1 is MDHEN and CDR2 SYDVKM. The V and J ends lost 6 bases and 3 bases, in that order; junction bases with no gene match: 18. This CDR3 has 18 residues. The CDR3 nucleotides read TGTGCCAGCAGCCAAGGCTCTACGGGACAGGACCTTGACTATGGCTACACCTTC. As protein: CASSQGSTGQDLDYGYTF.

V gene TRBV4-3 combines with J gene TRBJ1-2, with 11 positions matching TRBD1. The CDR3 has 17 amino acids. V dropped 4 bases and J dropped 7; count of bases not matched to a gene: 14. Germline V gives CDR1 LGHNA, CDR2 YSLEER. The chain's CDR3 is CASSLYTGTGGTSGYTF. The CDR3 bases are TGCGCCAGCAGCCTTTATACCGGGACAGGGGGAACCAGTGGCTACACCTTC.

J is TRBJ2-1 and V is TRBV19; 14 positions agree with TRBD2. The CDR3 contains 14 residues. The trim removed 5 bases at V and 15 bases at J, leaving 9 bases unmatched. Germline CDR1 is LNHDA and CDR2 is SQIVND (reference sequence). CDR3 region: CASSETSGRVSWFF. The CDR3 DNA sequence: TGTGCCAGTAGTGAGACTAGCGGGAGGGTGTCGTGGTTCTTC.

The rearrangement links TRBV27 to TRBJ1-5, with D possibly matching TRBD1 (5 bases). Germline V gene lookup returns CDR1 MNHEY and CDR2 SMNVEV (reference sequence). V was trimmed by 0 bases and J by 6 bases, leaving 12 bases between them. This CDR3 is built from 15 residues. This CDR3 is CASSLSGGLGQPQHF. Here the CDR3 DNA reads TGTGCCAGCAGTTTATCGGGGGGGTTGGGTCAGCCCCAGCATTTT.

The genes are TRBV19 and TRBJ2-1; D not certain. V lost 7 bases and J 5 bases, leaving 12 bases between the germline ends. This CDR3 comprises 13 residues. Germline V lookup: CDR1 LNHDA, CDR2 SQIVND (reference sequence). CDR3 DNA sequence: TGTGCCAGTACTAGGCAACACGACAATGAGCAGTTCTTC. This codes for CASTRQHDNEQFF. Complete variable domain (other parts from reference TRBV19 and TRBJ2-1): DGGITQSPKYLFRKEGQNVTLSCEQNLNHDAMYWYRQDPGQGLRLIYYSQIVNDFQKGDIAEGYSVSREKKESFPLTVTSAQKNPTAFYLCASTRQHDNEQFFGPGTRLTVL.

J is TRBJ2-7 and V is TRBV21-1; the listed D gene, TRBD1, was not tested against the DNA. TRBV21-1 is a documented pseudogene. The CDR3 length is 14 residues. CDR3 sequence reads: CASSKKGVLYEQYF. As DNA, the CDR3 is TGTGCCAGCAGCAAAAAAGGGGTCCTATACGAGCAGTACTTC.

This chain connects TRBV28 to TRBJ2-1; D is uncertain. Germline V lookup: CDR1 MDHEN, CDR2 SYDVKM. This CDR3 region has 14 residues. The ends were cut back, 3 bases at V and 4 bases at J, with 10 bases in the middle. CDR3 nucleotide sequence: TGTGCCAGCAGTTTCGGTGAGTGGTACAATGAGCAGTTCTTC. Residues: CASSFGEWYNEQFF.

This rearrangement joins TRBV7-2 to TRBJ1-2; TRBD1 might be the D (5 bases). V dropped 9 bases and J dropped 3 bases, with 17 bases sitting between them. Germline CDR1 SGHTA, CDR2 FQGNSA. The CDR3 contains 14 residues. Here the CDR3 reads CASKEPEGDYGYTF. The CDR3 region has the DNA TGTGCCAGTAAAGAACCGGAAGGGGACTATGGCTACACCTTC.

For the CDR3, the DNA is TGCGCCAGCAGCTTGGATTCCGGGATTAATGAAAAACTGTTTTTT. Translating it yields CASSLDSGINEKLFF. This sequence joins TRBV5-1 and TRBJ1-4; D is unclear. The V end was cut by 0 bases, the J end by 4 bases, with 10 bases between. Germline V gene data show CDR1 as SGHRS and CDR2 as YFSETQ. The CDR3 has 15 amino acids.